This T cell receptor beta chain was obtained from a study of blood T cell repertoires in COVID-19. For the study at large: Donors in the United States, Italy and Spain gave samples during acute or convalescent COVID-19. T cells, B-cell-depleted T cells, or PBMCs supplied cDNA or gDNA.

This CDR3 contains 13 residues. The J segment lost 2 bases and the V segment lost 3 bases, leaving 2 bases of the junction unmatched. CDR1 SGHRS and CDR2 YFSETQ come from the germline V gene. Per the original methods: How many nucleated cells were present was estimated from reference gene primer amplification. Using immunoSEQ multiplex PCR, the repertoire was profiled, and TCRdb retains in-frame clones only, with some absent. For V, J and clone size, that table is used; D and trimming come from the DNA. The sample lists more than 100,000 clones, around three quarters occurring once. The sequenced sample consisted of peripheral blood. This sequence originates from a man in his sixties with active or convalescent COVID-19. This sequence joins TRBV5-1 and TRBJ2-7; 7 bases fit TRBD1. For the CDR3, the DNA is TGCGCCAGCAGCTCGACAGGGCCCTACGAGCAGTACTTC. It yields the protein CASSSTGPYEQYF.